The 18 T cell receptor beta chains below come from one sample, sequenced in a study of blood T cell dynamics during melanoma immunotherapy. As to time point: week 3, after first cycle of checkpoint inhibitor. Generated by immunoSEQ multiplex PCR, the TCRdb table keeps only in-frame clones and is missing some. The top ten clones hold 15% of a sample with some 12,000 clones, more than 70% of them seen once. Material: blood, obtained from a patient treated with checkpoint blockade. These receptors were taken from a human donor with melanoma.

The CDR3 loop reads CASSYGRVTDTQYF. In nucleotides, the CDR3 is TGTGCCAGCAGTTACGGACGGGTGACAGATACGCAGTATTTT. The V and J genes are TRBV6-5 and TRBJ2-3; unclear D gene. V was trimmed by 2 bases and J by 3 bases, leaving 9 bases between them. The germline gives CDR1 MNHEY, CDR2 SVGAGI. This CDR3 has 14 residues.

In its sample, this clone was seen a few times. The V call is TRBV9, the J call TRBJ1-1, with 7 positions matching TRBD1. After removal of 4 bases from V and 5 bases from J, the junction contained 14 bases not matched to a gene. The CDR3 totals 16 residues. Germline assignment: CDR1 SGDLS and CDR2 YYNGEE. The CDR3 bases are TGTGCCAGCAGCCGATTTTGGACAGGTCGAGGGACTGAAGCTTTCTTT. Translating gives CASSRFWTGRGTEAFF.

The rearrangement uses TRBV2 and TRBJ1-1, with 8 bases aligning to TRBD1. The germline gives CDR1 SNHLY, CDR2 FYNNEI. The CDR3 has 14 residues. V shed 6 bases, J shed 4 bases, and the junction held 7 bases outside the gene matches. CDR3 DNA sequence: TGTGCCAGCAGCTTCACAGGGGGGAGCACTGAAGCTTTCTTT. It is translated as CASSFTGGSTEAFF.

The chain has TRBV7-3 and TRBJ1-5; D gene uncertain. The CDR3 consists of 16 residues. Trimming stripped 1 base from V and 0 bases from J, with 10 bases between. Germline V CDR1 and CDR2: SGHTA, FQGTGA. CDR3 sequence (DNA): TGTGCCAGCAGCTTAAACAGCGCCACTAGCAATCAGCCCCAGCATTTT. It encodes CASSLNSATSNQPQHF.

V and J are TRBV14 and TRBJ1-1; D gene uncertain. CDR3 length: 13 residues. The V end was cut by 0 bases, the J end by 4 bases, with 6 bases between. CDR1 and CDR2 (germline): SGHDN, FVKESK. The DNA of the CDR3 is TGTGCCAGCAGCCAAGAATGGATCACTGAAGCTTTCTTT. This codes for CASSQEWITEAFF.

V usage is TRBV6-1 and J usage is TRBJ1-5; D ambiguous. The CDR3 extends over 15 amino acids. V was shortened by 5 bases and J by 0 bases, with 11 bases between the two germline ends. CDR1 is MNHNS and CDR2 is SASEGT in the germline V gene. In DNA form, the CDR3 reads TGTGCCAGCAGTCCCCGACTGATTAGCAATCAGCCCCAGCATTTT. Its translation is CASSPRLISNQPQHF.

The rearrangement joins TRBV11-3 to TRBJ2-1; 7 nucleotides line up with TRBD2. Trimming cost V 3 bases and J 2 bases; bases outside gene matches: 4. The CDR3 covers 15 residues. The germline gives CDR1 SGHNT, CDR2 YENEEA. The CDR3 is CASSFRLATYNEQFF. The CDR3 DNA reads as TGTGCCAGCAGCTTTAGACTAGCAACCTACAATGAGCAGTTCTTC.

The chain recombines TRBV4-1 with TRBJ2-7; TRBD1 might be the D (5 bases). V was trimmed by 0 bases and J by 5 bases, leaving 8 bases between them. The CDR3 has 13 amino acids. CDR1 and CDR2 from the germline V gene are MGHRA and YSYEKL. The CDR3 here is CASSQDQGHEQYF. The CDR3 DNA follows: TGCGCCAGCAGCCAAGATCAGGGCCACGAGCAGTACTTC.

Note on this clone: The same CDR3 also results from other DNA sequences found in this sample. The rearrangement uses TRBV7-3 and TRBJ2-3; D possibly corresponds to TRBD2 (5 bases). Germline CDR1 is SGHTA and CDR2 is FQGTGA. The length of the CDR3 is 14 residues. V was pared by 2 bases and J by 2 bases, with 8 bases between. The chain's CDR3 is CASSLGAATDTQYF. The CDR3 DNA reads as TGTGCCAGCAGCTTAGGAGCGGCCACAGATACGCAGTATTTT.

The chain is built from TRBV11-1 and TRBJ2-7; perhaps TRBD1 as D (6 bases). The germline V gene has CDR1 SGHAT and CDR2 FQDESV (reference sequence). There are 14 residues in the CDR3. V was trimmed by 5 bases and J by 5 bases, leaving 16 bases between them. CDR3 protein: CASSPSTGFHEQYF. The CDR3 region has the DNA TGTGCCAGCAGCCCCTCTACAGGGTTCCACGAGCAGTACTTC.

The chain recombines TRBV29-1 with TRBJ1-2; possibly TRBD1 for D (6 bases). CDR1 SQVTM and CDR2 ANQGSEA come from the germline V gene. The V end was cut by 7 bases, the J end by 2 bases, with 17 bases between. The CDR3 spans 14 residues. The CDR3 sequence: CSAQTGSQNYGYTF. CDR3 DNA sequence: TGCAGCGCCCAAACAGGGTCCCAAAACTATGGCTACACCTTC.

This clone came up once. V is TRBV2 and J is TRBJ1-2; unclear D gene. Trimming removed 0 bases from V and 6 bases from J, with 11 bases in between. Germline CDR1 and CDR2: SNHLY and FYNNEI. The CDR3 is made up of 14 amino acids. CDR3 sequence: CASSEALTVNGYTF. As DNA, the CDR3 is TGTGCCAGCAGTGAAGCGCTGACGGTGAATGGCTACACCTTC.

V usage is TRBV27 and J usage is TRBJ2-1; no definite D call. Trimming took off 5 bases at V and 3 bases at J, with 14 bases between the two ends. The CDR3 consists of 15 residues. Germline-derived CDR1 and CDR2 are MNHEY and SMNVEV (reference sequence). In DNA form, the CDR3 reads TGTGCCAGCAGTCCTCATCCGGGTTACTACAATGAGCAGTTCTTC. Translation: CASSPHPGYYNEQFF.

The rearrangement joins TRBV5-1 to TRBJ2-5, with 9 bases lining up with TRBD1. Per the germline V gene, CDR1 is SGHRS and CDR2 is YFSETQ. The trim removed 3 bases at V and 2 bases at J, leaving 2 bases unmatched. The CDR3 contains 14 residues. The CDR3 nucleotides read TGCGCCAGCAGCTGGGGACAGGGACAAGAGACCCAGTACTTC. It specifies CASSWGQGQETQYF.

The chain couples TRBV6-6 to TRBJ2-7; D not certain. V was shortened by 9 bases and J by 0 bases, with 15 bases between the two germline ends. Germline CDR1 is MNHNY and CDR2 is SVGAGI (reference sequence). CDR3 length equals 14 residues. CDR3 residues: CASTAQTRSYEQYF. For the CDR3, the DNA is TGTGCCAGTACGGCACAGACCCGCTCCTACGAGCAGTACTTC.

The chain couples TRBV5-8 to TRBJ1-2, with D perhaps TRBD1 (6 bases). Per germline, CDR1 SGHTS and CDR2 YDEGEE. The CDR3 contains 14 residues. Trimming left V 4 bases short and J 3 bases short, with 13 bases between. The chain's CDR3 is CASSLQGSYYGYTF. DNA of the CDR3: TGTGCCAGCAGCCTACAGGGAAGTTACTATGGCTACACCTTC.

The rearrangement links TRBV6-5 to TRBJ1-3, with TRBD1 identical over 7 bases. Germline trimming cut 2 bases from V and 4 bases from J; bases unmatched to any gene: 5. The germline V gene encodes CDR1 MNHEY and CDR2 SVGAGI. This CDR3 has 15 residues. As DNA, the CDR3 is TGTGCCAGCAGTTACGCACAGGGGAGGGGAAACACCATATATTTT. Its protein product is CASSYAQGRGNTIYF.

CDR3 loop: CASSAGGGYTF. DNA for the CDR3: TGTGCCAGCAGCGCCGGAGGTGGCTACACCTTC. The rearrangement links TRBV9 to TRBJ1-2; D is ambiguous. The CDR3 is made up of 11 amino acids. V was cut by 3 bases and J by 7 bases, with 7 bases left in between. From germline, CDR1 is SGDLS and CDR2 YYNGEE.